Below are 9 T cell receptor beta chains sequenced from a single sample in a study of CD8 T cells in ankylosing spondylitis. TCRdb ran MiXCR on the 5' RACE reads and lists one entry per CDR3 protein. The sample shows 150,000 or so distinct CDR3 sequences, 9.5% to 10% of them seen only once. Sequenced: blood, either unsorted or a sorted T cell fraction (not recorded which). The receptors here all came from a female donor with ankylosing spondylitis or in good health (not recorded which).

V and J are TRBV30 and TRBJ1-5; D is unresolved. This CDR3 has 14 amino acids. Germline assignment: CDR1 GTSNPN and CDR2 SVGIG (reference sequence). The germline V and J ends were trimmed by 4 bases and 5 bases, with 15 bases remaining between them. CDR3 coding DNA: TGTGCCTGGACCACTGGAAATCGGGATCAGCCCCAGCATTTT. Translation: CAWTTGNRDQPQHF.

The genes are TRBV3-1 and TRBJ1-2; the D is unclear. The CDR3 has 16 amino acids. Between the trimmed V and J ends, which lost 3 bases and 5 bases, there was a span of 19 bases. Germline CDR1 LGHDT, CDR2 YNNKEL (reference sequence). Written as DNA, the CDR3 is TGTGCCAGCAGCCAGAGTGGTTCCGGGCTCCCTTATGGCTACACCTTC. This codes for CASSQSGSGLPYGYTF.

This clonotype appeared many times. The chain couples TRBV9 to TRBJ2-1; D unresolved. V lost 7 bases, J lost 9 bases, and 14 bases lay in between. The germline CDR1 and CDR2 sequences are SGDLS and YYNGEE. There are 12 residues in the CDR3. CDR3 amino acids: CASCCTYGEQFF. The CDR3 DNA reads TGTGCCAGCTGTTGTACTTACGGTGAGCAGTTCTTC.

This clonotype appeared many times. This chain uses TRBV9 with TRBJ2-4; 10 positions match TRBD2. The CDR3 length is 14 residues. J was trimmed by 9 bases and V by 6 bases; bases with no gene match: 9. The germline V gene has CDR1 SGDLS and CDR2 YYNGEE. In DNA form, the CDR3 reads TGTGCCAGCAACCCTAGCGGGAGCGGCACCATTCAGTACTTC. Protein: CASNPSGSGTIQYF. The full variable domain, completed using reference TRBV9 and TRBJ2-4, is DSGVTQTPKHLITATGQRVTLRCSPRSGDLSVYWYQQSLDQGLQFLIQYYNGEERAKGNILERFSAQQFPDLHSELNLSSLELGDSALYFCASNPSGSGTIQYFGAGTRLSVL.

There are a few counts of this clonotype. The chain has TRBV12-5 and TRBJ2-3; possibly TRBD2 for D (6 bases). The V gene's germline CDR1 is LGHNT and CDR2 FRNRAP. With 2 bases removed from V and 0 bases from J, the gap between germline ends came to 12 bases. The CDR3 has 16 amino acids. The CDR3 nucleotides read TGTGCTAGTGGTTTGACGGGAGCCGGGAGCACAGATACGCAGTATTTT. Translation: CASGLTGAGSTDTQYF.

The chain carries TRBV20-1 and TRBJ2-7; perhaps TRBD2 as D (6 bases). The V end was cut by 4 bases, the J end by 0 bases, with 16 bases between. The CDR3 loop spans 15 amino acids. In germline, CDR1 is DFQATT, CDR2 SNEGSKA (reference sequence). The CDR3 bases are TGCAGTGCTACTCGCGGGGCAACCAGCTCCTACGAGCAGTACTTC. The encoded protein is CSATRGATSSYEQYF.

The sample holds a few counts of this clonotype. The J gene is TRBJ2-1, the V gene TRBV12-3 or TRBV12-4; D is perhaps TRBD1 (6 bases). V was pared by 2 bases and J by 8 bases, with 10 bases between. The CDR3 runs to 13 residues. Here the CDR3 reads CASSLLAGDEQFF. CDR3 DNA: TGTGCCAGCAGTTTACTGGCAGGGGATGAGCAGTTCTTC.

The chain is built from TRBV7-6 and TRBJ1-2, with a possible D match to TRBD1 (6 bases). V shed 5 bases and J shed 4 bases, with 11 bases lying between them. The CDR3 is 13 amino acids. Germline V lookup: CDR1 SGHVS, CDR2 FNYEAQ. This CDR3 is CASSEPTGYGYTF. As DNA, the CDR3 is TGTGCCAGCAGCGAGCCGACAGGCTATGGCTACACCTTC. The whole variable domain, remainder taken from reference TRBV7-6 and TRBJ1-2, is GAGVSQSPRYKVTKRGQDVALRCDPISGHVSLYWYRQALGQGPEFLTYFNYEAQQDKSGLPNDRFSAERPEGSISTLTIQRTEQRDSAMYRCASSEPTGYGYTFGSGTRLTVV.

This clonotype has at least ten counts. The V and J genes are TRBV29-1 and TRBJ2-3, with 8 nucleotides matching TRBD1. CDR1 is SQVTM, CDR2 ANQGSEA, per germline. This CDR3 spans 16 amino acids. The trim removed 4 bases at V and 0 bases at J, leaving 9 bases unmatched. This CDR3 reads CSVVRDRSTSTDTQYF. CDR3 sequence (DNA): TGCAGCGTTGTCCGGGACAGGTCAACTAGCACAGATACGCAGTATTTT.